These 2 T cell receptor beta chains were all obtained from the same sample, sequenced in a study of T cell responses to AZD1222 COVID-19 vaccine. TCRdb's table, derived via immunoSEQ multiplex PCR, lists solely in-frame clones and lacks some. The data hold about 130,000 clones, with 90% observed a single time. Sequenced here: peripheral blood, sampled on day 0 of AZD1222 vaccination. Receptors originate from an adult in good health.

The count of this clone is one. This chain joins TRBV7-3 and TRBJ1-1, with D possibly being TRBD1 (5 bases). CDR3 length equals 15 residues. Per germline, CDR1 SGHTA and CDR2 FQGTGA. Trimming stripped 0 bases from V and 5 bases from J, with 13 bases between. The CDR3 sequence: CASSLTHGGETEAFF. The CDR3 DNA sequence: TGTGCCAGCAGCTTAACCCACGGGGGGGAGACTGAAGCTTTCTTT.

CDR3 loop: CASSPPGENTGELFF. In DNA form, the CDR3 reads TGTGCCAGCTCACCACCGGGAGAGAACACCGGGGAGCTGTTTTTT. The chain employs TRBV18 and TRBJ2-2; tentatively, D is TRBD2 (5 bases). V dropped 0 bases and J dropped 1 base, with 6 bases sitting between them. The CDR3 extends over 15 amino acids. The germline CDR1 and CDR2 sequences are KGHSH and LQKENI.